The 22 T cell receptor beta chains presented below share a single source sample, sequenced in a study of blood T cell repertoires in COVID-19 (dated by TCRdb to about 2020). The protocol used for the library was the immunoSEQ multiplex PCR assay. TCRdb provides this immuneACCESS table in a form limited to in-frame rearrangements. Some clones are lacking; in checked studies, under half of them reflect an unresolved V gene, and why the rest are absent is not known. The sample contains roughly 220,000 clones, about 91% of them found a single time. The leading ten clones occupy approximately 14% of the sample. Source material: PBMCs or T cells enriched from blood (not recorded which). These receptors were collected from a woman in her 50s with acute COVID-19.

Note on this clone: At one end, the junction sequence differs from germline, possibly due to a read error. This chain links TRBV11-2 with TRBJ2-7, with 7 bases matching TRBD1. In germline, CDR1 is SGHAT, CDR2 FQNNGV. The CDR3 extends over 11 amino acids. The CDR3 loop reads CASSLGDREHF. The CDR3 nucleotides read TGTGCCAGCAGCTTAGGTGACAGGGAGCACTTC.

V usage is TRBV24-1 and J usage is TRBJ2-1; tentatively, D is TRBD2 (6 bases). Per germline, CDR1 KGHDR and CDR2 SFDVKD. The CDR3 runs to 17 residues. Trimming left V 4 bases short and J 0 bases short, with 15 bases between. DNA for the CDR3: TGTGCCACCAGTGACCATCCGGGGACTTCCTCCTACAATGAGCAGTTCTTC. This encodes CATSDHPGTSSYNEQFF.

The rearrangement joins TRBV4-1 to TRBJ2-1, with 9 bases aligning to TRBD2. J was trimmed by 8 bases and V by 0 bases; bases with no gene match: 8. Germline-derived CDR1 and CDR2 are MGHRA and YSYEKL. The CDR3 spans 16 residues. This chain's CDR3 is CASSQDMAGGRYEQFF. The CDR3 region has the DNA TGCGCCAGCAGCCAAGATATGGCGGGAGGGCGGTATGAGCAGTTCTTC.

The chain joins TRBV5-1 to TRBJ2-7; TRBD2 matches 11 bases. Trimming removed 4 bases from V and 6 bases from J; junction bases left unmatched: 9. Germline lookup yields CDR1 SGHRS and CDR2 YFSETQ. This CDR3 contains 15 residues. The DNA of the CDR3 is TGCGCCAGCAGCCGATATCCCGGGACTAGCGGCGAGCAGTACTTC. Amino acid sequence: CASSRYPGTSGEQYF. Filled out from reference TRBV5-1 and TRBJ2-7, the complete variable domain reads KAGVTQTPRYLIKTRGQQVTLSCSPISGHRSVSWYQQTPGQGLQFLFEYFSETQRNKGNFPGRFSGRQFSNSRSEMNVSTLELGDSALYLCASSRYPGTSGEQYFGPGTRLTVT.

The chain recombines TRBV3-1 (or the pseudogene TRBV3-2) with TRBJ2-7; possibly TRBD2 for D (6 bases). V shed 2 bases and J shed 6 bases, with 14 bases lying between them. The CDR3 sequence is 14 residues long. CDR1 is LGHDT and CDR2 is YNNKEL in the germline V gene (reference sequence). CDR3 sequence reads: CASSQSQGGVEQYF. The CDR3 nucleotides are TGTGCCAGCAGCCAATCCCAGGGAGGAGTCGAGCAGTACTTC.

The J gene is TRBJ2-7, the V gene TRBV27, with a possible D match to TRBD1 (6 bases). The CDR3 contains 16 residues. Germline CDR1 MNHEY, CDR2 SMNVEV (reference sequence). The V end lost 0 bases, the J end lost 0 bases, and 12 bases lay between the germline ends. The chain's CDR3 is CASSLSRTVPSYEQYF. The CDR3 coding sequence is TGTGCCAGCAGTTTATCTCGGACAGTACCCTCCTACGAGCAGTACTTC.

This clone turned up a few times. The V and J genes are TRBV11-3 and TRBJ1-1; D not certain. Germline V lookup: CDR1 SGHNT, CDR2 YENEEA. This CDR3 is built from 14 residues. The germline V and J ends were trimmed by 0 bases and 4 bases, with 9 bases remaining between them. CDR3: CASSLDGQVTEAFF. The CDR3, as DNA: TGTGCCAGCAGCTTAGATGGGCAGGTCACTGAAGCTTTCTTT.

The rearrangement links TRBV6-2 or TRBV6-3 to TRBJ2-1; TRBD2 matches 12 bases. Trimming removed 5 bases from V and 2 bases from J; junction bases left unmatched: 1. This CDR3 is built from 15 residues. Looked up from germline, CDR1 is MNHEY and CDR2 is SVGEGT. The CDR3: CASSRLAGAYNEQFF. The DNA for the CDR3 is TGTGCCAGCAGTCGACTAGCGGGAGCCTACAATGAGCAGTTCTTC.

V and J are TRBV5-1 and TRBJ2-7; TRBD2 matches at 10 bases. CDR1 SGHRS and CDR2 YFSETQ come from the germline V gene. The CDR3 consists of 18 residues. V shed 0 bases and J 5 bases; nucleotides not matched to a gene: 14. CDR3 sequence (DNA): TGCGCCAGCAGCTTGGGTTCTCTGTCGGGACTAGCGAGGAACGAGCAGTACTTC. Translated, it gives CASSLGSLSGLARNEQYF.

This chain joins TRBV28 and TRBJ2-7; TRBD2 matches at 8 bases. Germline CDR1 MDHEN, CDR2 SYDVKM. This CDR3 is built from 14 residues. The J segment lost 2 bases and the V segment lost 8 bases, leaving 8 bases of the junction unmatched. DNA of the CDR3: TGTGCCAGCCGACGACTTAGCGGGGCCTACGAGCAGTACTTC. It encodes CASRRLSGAYEQYF.

This rearrangement joins TRBV7-6 to TRBJ1-1; tentative D call: TRBD1 (5 bases). V was pared by 2 bases and J by 6 bases, with 19 bases between. Germline CDR1 reads SGHVS; CDR2 reads FNYEAQ. This CDR3 is 16 amino acids long. CDR3 nucleotides: TGTGCCAGCAGCTTACGGGCTAGGCAGGGATTGGCTGAAGCTTTCTTT. This encodes CASSLRARQGLAEAFF. The entire variable domain, with the rest obtained from reference TRBV7-6 and TRBJ1-1, is as follows: GAGVSQSPRYKVTKRGQDVALRCDPISGHVSLYWYRQALGQGPEFLTYFNYEAQQDKSGLPNDRFSAERPEGSISTLTIQRTEQRDSAMYRCASSLRARQGLAEAFFGQGTRLTVV.

A single count supports this clone. The V gene is TRBV7-2, the J gene TRBJ2-1; 12 bases align to TRBD1. J was trimmed by 6 bases and V by 4 bases; bases with no gene match: 4. This CDR3 has 15 residues. Per germline, CDR1 SGHTA and CDR2 FQGNSA. The CDR3 protein is CASSSTGQGANEQFF. CDR3 DNA: TGTGCCAGCAGCTCAACGGGACAGGGGGCCAATGAGCAGTTCTTC. Full variable domain (remainder filled in from reference TRBV7-2 and TRBJ2-1): GAGVSQSPSNKVTEKGKDVELRCDPISGHTALYWYRQSLGQGLEFLIYFQGNSAPDKSGLPSDRFSAERTGGSVSTLTIQRTQQEDSAVYLCASSSTGQGANEQFFGPGTRLTVL.

V is TRBV5-4 and J is TRBJ1-2; 9 bases agree with TRBD1. Losses at the gene ends were 6 bases for V and 4 bases for J; bases not matched to a gene: 13. Germline assignment: CDR1 SGHNT and CDR2 YYREEE (reference sequence). The CDR3 has 16 residues. CDR3 in DNA: TGTGCCAGCACCGGGCCCTACAGGGGGCCTAGCTATGGCTACACCTTC. As protein: CASTGPYRGPSYGYTF.

V and J are TRBV19 and TRBJ1-5, with 12 positions matching TRBD1. Trimming cost V 7 bases and J 7 bases; bases outside gene matches: 8. This CDR3 contains 15 residues. In germline, CDR1 is LNHDA, CDR2 SQIVND (reference sequence). The CDR3 loop reads CASKSMGQGAQPQHF. CDR3 nucleotide sequence: TGTGCCAGTAAATCAATGGGACAGGGGGCACAGCCCCAGCATTTT.

This chain joins TRBV6-5 and TRBJ2-3; the D gene is possibly TRBD2 (6 bases). CDR3 length: 12 residues. The V end lost 3 bases, the J end lost 8 bases, and 9 bases lay between the germline ends. Germline values: CDR1 MNHEY, CDR2 SVGAGI. CDR3 nucleotides: TGTGCCAGCAGTTATCAGGGAGGTACGCAGTATTTT. Translation: CASSYQGGTQYF.

The V gene is TRBV10-3, the J gene TRBJ2-2; 9 bases are a match to TRBD2. This CDR3 region has 15 residues. V lost 6 bases, J lost 2 bases, and 4 bases stayed unmatched. The germline CDR1 and CDR2 sequences are ENHRY and SYGVKD. The CDR3 bases are TGTGCCATCAGGGCTAGCGGGATTAACACCGGGGAGCTGTTTTTT. Amino acid sequence: CAIRASGINTGELFF.

The rearrangement uses TRBV30 and TRBJ2-5, with D possibly being TRBD2 (6 bases). Germline CDR1 GTSNPN, CDR2 SVGIG (reference sequence). This CDR3 region has 11 residues. V gave up 4 bases and J gave up 5 bases, with 8 bases separating them. This chain's CDR3 is CAWTSAETQYF. The CDR3 coding sequence is TGTGCCTGGACTAGCGCCGAGACCCAGTACTTC.

This clone was counted a single time. This chain joins TRBV27 and TRBJ2-1; 7 bases are a match to TRBD1. Germline lookup yields CDR1 MNHEY and CDR2 SMNVEV (reference sequence). Trimming at V came to 5 bases and at J to 0 bases, leaving 10 bases not matched to a gene. CDR3 length: 17 residues. The CDR3 nucleotides read TGTGCCAGCAGTCCGAGAGTGGACAGGATCTCCTACAATGAGCAGTTCTTC. Its translation is CASSPRVDRISYNEQFF.

The chain has TRBV3-1 (or the pseudogene TRBV3-2) and TRBJ2-1, with 9 bases matching TRBD2. The germline CDR1 and CDR2 sequences are LGHDT and YNNKEL (reference sequence). The V and J ends lost 3 bases and 9 bases, in that order; junction bases with no gene match: 6. The CDR3 totals 14 residues. The CDR3 here is CASSHGSGSAEQFF. CDR3 nucleotides: TGTGCCAGCAGCCACGGTAGCGGGAGCGCTGAGCAGTTCTTC.

V and J are TRBV29-1 and TRBJ2-1; unclear D gene. With 7 bases removed from V and 9 bases from J, the gap between germline ends came to 10 bases. Germline V gives CDR1 SQVTM, CDR2 ANQGSEA. This CDR3 region has 10 residues. In DNA form, the CDR3 reads TGCAGCGGAAGACTTGGTGAGCAGTTCTTC. Its protein product is CSGRLGEQFF.

Remarks on this clone: One end of the junction varies from germline; a read error may be responsible. The V and J genes are TRBV11-2 and TRBJ1-1; TRBD1 might be the D (5 bases). The germline V gene encodes CDR1 SGHAT and CDR2 FQNNGV. The CDR3 spans 12 residues. The CDR3: CASSLGGTETFF. The CDR3 nucleotides are TGTGCCAGCAGCTTAGGAGGGACTGAAACTTTCTTT.

The gene calls are TRBV7-3 and TRBJ1-2, with 9 bases fitting TRBD1. The CDR3 covers 14 residues. Looked up from germline, CDR1 is SGHTA and CDR2 is FQGTGA. The junction had 10 bases not matched to a gene; V was cut back by 10 bases and J by 4 bases. The CDR3, as DNA: TGTGCCAAGAGACACCGGACAGGGGTCTATGGCTACACCTTC. This encodes CAKRHRTGVYGYTF.